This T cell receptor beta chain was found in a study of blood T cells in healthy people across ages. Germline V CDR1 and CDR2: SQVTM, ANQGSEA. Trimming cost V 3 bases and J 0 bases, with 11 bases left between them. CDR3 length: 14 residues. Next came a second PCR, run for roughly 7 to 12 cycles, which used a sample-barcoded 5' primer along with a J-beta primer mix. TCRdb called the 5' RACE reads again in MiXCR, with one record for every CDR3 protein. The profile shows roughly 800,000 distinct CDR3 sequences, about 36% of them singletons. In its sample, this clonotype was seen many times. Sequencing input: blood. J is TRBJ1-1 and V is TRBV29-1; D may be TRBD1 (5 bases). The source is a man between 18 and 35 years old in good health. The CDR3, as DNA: TGCAGCGTTGATGTGGGGCGAATGAACACTGAAGCTTTCTTT. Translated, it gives CSVDVGRMNTEAFF.